Shown below are 25 T cell receptor beta chains from a single sample sequenced in a study of regulatory T cells in long-lasting Graves disease. To make TCR beta libraries, researchers used iRepertoire HTBI primers and Arm-PCR of CDR3 regions. TCRdb re-called the multiplex PCR reads with MiXCR, one entry per CDR3 protein. The sample consists of roughly 350,000 distinct CDR3 sequences, around 15% of them appearing once. Time point described: newly diagnosed GD, antithyroid drugs for less than 3 months. Preparation of the TCR library used RNA extracted from PBMCs. These data were likewise used in another study, on T cells in Graves' hyperthyroidism and ophthalmopathy.

The material was peripheral blood mononuclear cells (PBMCs), obtained at new diagnosis, from a patient treated with antithyroid drugs. These receptor sequences come from a woman younger than 30 with Graves disease.

In this sample, this clonotype turned up many times. The CDR3 DNA sequence: TGTGCCAGAAGGATATCCGACAGGAGAAACACCGGGGAGCTGTTTTTT. As protein: CARRISDRRNTGELFF. This sequence joins TRBV2 and TRBJ2-2; a possible D gene is TRBD1 (6 bases). Germline loops: CDR1 SNHLY, CDR2 FYNNEI. The CDR3 loop spans 16 amino acids. The germline V and J ends were trimmed by 9 bases and 2 bases, with 19 bases remaining between them. Together with reference TRBV2 and TRBJ2-2, the CDR3 gives the full variable domain: EPEVTQTPSHQVTQMGQEVILRCVPISNHLYFYWYRQILGQKVEFLVSFYNNEISEKSEIFDDQFSVERPDGSNFTLKIRSTKLEDSAMYFCARRISDRRNTGELFFGEGSRLTVL.

The chain is built from TRBV19 and TRBJ2-1; no clear D gene. Looked up from germline, CDR1 is LNHDA and CDR2 is SQIVND (reference sequence). The CDR3 consists of 13 residues. V was shortened by 2 bases and J by 8 bases, with 10 bases between the two germline ends. The CDR3 DNA is TGTGCCAGTAGTATACGACCCCGGGATGAGCAGTTCTTC. Translation: CASSIRPRDEQFF.

The sample holds many counts of this clonotype. The chain employs TRBV7-3 and TRBJ2-1; D call uncertain. Trimming pared 4 bases from V and 4 bases from J, leaving 11 bases between. Germline loops: CDR1 SGHTA, CDR2 FQGTGA. The CDR3 spans 14 residues. CDR3 sequence (DNA): TGTGCCAGCAGCTCTACTGAACTATACAATGAGCAGTTCTTC. Protein product: CASSSTELYNEQFF. The variable domain in full, completed from reference TRBV7-3 and TRBJ2-1, reads GAGVSQTPSNKVTEKGKYVELRCDPISGHTALYWYRQSLGQGPEFLIYFQGTGAADDSGLPNDRFFAVRPEGSVSTLKIQRTERGDSAVYLCASSSTELYNEQFFGPGTRLTVL.

This clonotype has ten or more counts. The rearrangement joins TRBV5-1 to TRBJ1-6, with D unclear. Germline V gene sequence: CDR1 SGHRS, CDR2 YFSETQ. V was shortened by 4 bases and J by 7 bases, with 24 bases between the two germline ends. This CDR3 has 18 amino acids. In DNA form, the CDR3 reads TGCGCCAGCAGCGTATCCAGTACACGAGGCCTGAGAAATTCACCCCTCCACTTT. Encoded protein: CASSVSSTRGLRNSPLHF.

The chain is built from TRBV5-1 and TRBJ2-2, with 8 bases matching TRBD1. V gave up 1 base and J gave up 1 base; unmatched junction bases: 3. Germline CDR1 reads SGHRS; CDR2 reads YFSETQ. CDR3 length: 16 residues. CDR3 sequence (DNA): TGCGCCAGCAGCTTGTTGGGACAGGAGAACACCGGGGAGCTGTTTTTT. This gives the protein CASSLLGQENTGELFF.

The chain joins TRBV7-9 to TRBJ2-1, with D uncertain. The CDR3 has 15 residues. The germline V gene has CDR1 SEHNR and CDR2 FQNEAQ (reference sequence). The germline V and J ends were trimmed by 1 base and 13 bases, with 20 bases remaining between them. CDR3 protein: CASSLEVSRHRTQFF. The CDR3 region has the DNA TGTGCCAGCAGCTTAGAGGTATCCCGTCACCGCACACAGTTCTTC.

The chain employs TRBV19 and TRBJ1-1; D is perhaps TRBD1 (5 bases). This CDR3 is 18 amino acids long. Between the trimmed V and J ends, which lost 2 bases and 3 bases, there was a span of 22 bases. Per the germline V gene, CDR1 is LNHDA and CDR2 is SQIVND (reference sequence). CDR3 sequence: CASSIWKQAEGLDTEAFF. DNA for the CDR3: TGTGCCAGTAGTATATGGAAACAAGCCGAGGGGCTTGACACTGAAGCTTTCTTT.

This clonotype was found many times. The chain combines TRBV7-9 with TRBJ2-2, with a weak D call TRBD2 (5 bases). Germline CDR1 and CDR2: SEHNR and FQNEAQ (reference sequence). V dropped 5 bases and J dropped 5 bases, with 15 bases sitting between them. This CDR3 has 15 amino acids. This chain's CDR3 is CASSGERELTGELFF. The CDR3 DNA sequence: TGTGCCAGCAGCGGGGAGAGGGAACTGACCGGGGAGCTGTTTTTT.

The genes are TRBV9 and TRBJ2-5; 12 bases are shared with TRBD2. The CDR3 covers 16 residues. CDR1 is SGDLS and CDR2 is YYNGEE in the germline V gene. The trim removed 5 bases at V and 1 base at J, leaving 6 bases unmatched. The CDR3 protein is CASSPGLAGSQETQYF. The CDR3 region has the DNA TGTGCCAGCAGTCCAGGACTAGCGGGGAGCCAAGAGACCCAGTACTTC. The variable domain in full, completed from reference TRBV9 and TRBJ2-5, reads DSGVTQTPKHLITATGQRVTLRCSPRSGDLSVYWYQQSLDQGLQFLIQYYNGEERAKGNILERFSAQQFPDLHSELNLSSLELGDSALYFCASSPGLAGSQETQYFGPGTRLLVL.

This clonotype was picked up a small number of times. The chain joins TRBV14 to TRBJ1-1, with D possibly TRBD1 on 6 matching bases. The CDR3 is 12 amino acids. The germline V and J ends were trimmed by 3 bases and 11 bases, with 13 bases remaining between them. The V gene's germline CDR1 is SGHDN and CDR2 FVKESK. The CDR3 coding sequence is TGTGCCAGCAGCCAGAATCACGGGGGCGCTTTCTTT. This codes for CASSQNHGGAFF.

This clonotype was recorded at least ten times. The CDR3 DNA reads TGCGCCAGCAGCTTGGAAGAGGGGGCGGTCCGTTCGTACTTC. This gives the protein CASSLEEGAVRSYF. V gene TRBV5-1 combines with J gene TRBJ2-7, with 7 bases aligning to TRBD1. Germline trimming cut 0 bases from V and 12 bases from J; bases unmatched to any gene: 12. This CDR3 comprises 14 residues. Germline V gives CDR1 SGHRS, CDR2 YFSETQ.

This chain uses TRBV10-1 with TRBJ2-2, with TRBD2 matching over 9 bases. CDR3 size: 13 residues. V lost 6 bases to trimming and J lost 7 bases; unmatched junction nucleotides: 3. Per the germline V gene, CDR1 is WNHNN and CDR2 is SYGVQD (reference sequence). CDR3 coding DNA: TGCGCCAGCAGGAATAGCGGGGGCGGGGAGCTGTTTTTT. As protein: CASRNSGGGELFF.

This chain joins TRBV6-5 and TRBJ2-5; 8 bases are shared with TRBD2. Germline trimming cut 0 bases from V and 5 bases from J; bases unmatched to any gene: 8. CDR3 size: 16 residues. Germline values: CDR1 MNHEY, CDR2 SVGAGI. The CDR3 DNA follows: TGTGCCAGCAGTTACTCGGATAGCGGGGTCACGGAGACCCAGTACTTC. As protein: CASSYSDSGVTETQYF.

V is TRBV27 and J is TRBJ2-7, with 7 bases fitting TRBD2. With V trimmed by 11 bases and J by 7 bases, 5 bases remained unmatched. This CDR3 has 10 residues. Germline CDR1 reads MNHEY; CDR2 reads SMNVEV (reference sequence). The CDR3 DNA reads as TGTGCCTGGGGGGGGGGGGAGCAGTACTTC. Protein: CAWGGGEQYF.

The chain recombines TRBV6-2 or TRBV6-3 with TRBJ1-6, with D maybe TRBD1 (6 bases). CDR1 is MNHEY and CDR2 is SVGEGT in the germline V gene. The CDR3 totals 16 residues. Trimming shortened V by 2 bases and J by 6 bases, and 14 bases separated the two germline ends. CDR3 protein: CASSYPMDSPNSPLHF. CDR3 nucleotide sequence: TGTGCCAGCAGTTACCCGATGGACAGCCCTAATTCACCCCTCCACTTT.

This clonotype was found many times. The CDR3 is CASSLGQGPGPQHF. The CDR3, as DNA: TGTGCCAGCAGTTTAGGACAGGGCCCGGGGCCCCAGCATTTT. This chain uses TRBV12-3 or TRBV12-4 with TRBJ1-5, with 7 bases matching TRBD1. The CDR3 runs 14 residues. V lost 1 base, J lost 9 bases, and 6 bases stayed unmatched.

In this sample, this clonotype turned up many times. The chain uses TRBV20-1 and TRBJ2-3; D not certain. Germline values: CDR1 DFQATT, CDR2 SNEGSKA (reference sequence). The CDR3 runs to 13 residues. The ends were cut back, 1 base at V and 4 bases at J, with 9 bases in the middle. Here the CDR3 DNA reads TGCAGTGCTAGAGCGTCTAACGCAGATACGCAGTATTTT. This translates into CSARASNADTQYF.

In the case of this clonotype: A read error may be the cause here, since a much bigger clone is one base away. The V gene is TRBV12-3 or TRBV12-4, the J gene TRBJ1-2; D is possibly TRBD1 (5 bases). Trimming took 11 bases from V and 6 from J, leaving 19 bases between them. This CDR3 has 13 residues. The CDR3 protein is CALGGGGGNGYTF. The CDR3 bases are TGTGCCCTGGGGGGGGGAGGTGGAAATGGCTACACCTTC.

The rearrangement uses TRBV18 and TRBJ2-3; D is possibly TRBD1 (5 bases). The V and J ends lost 1 base and 5 bases respectively, with 13 bases between them. Germline V CDR1 and CDR2: KGHSH, LQKENI. This CDR3 spans 15 amino acids. CDR3 sequence (DNA): TGTGCCAGCTCACCACTCCCCAGGGCAGAAGATACGCAGTATTTT. Its translation: CASSPLPRAEDTQYF.

CDR3 DNA sequence: TGTGCCAGCAGGGCCACAGGGTTAGATACGCAGTATTTT. Translation gives CASRATGLDTQYF. The rearrangement uses TRBV6-2 or TRBV6-3 and TRBJ2-3, with D possibly being TRBD1 (6 bases). The ends were cut back, 6 bases at V and 5 bases at J, with 12 bases in the middle. In germline, CDR1 is MNHEY, CDR2 SVGEGT. The CDR3 sequence is 13 residues long.

The chain recombines TRBV12-3 or TRBV12-4 with TRBJ2-3; 10 bases map to TRBD2. CDR3 length equals 14 residues. The V gene end was trimmed by 8 bases and the J gene end by 3 bases; junction bases not matched to a gene: 5. CDR3: CASGPSGGTDTQYF. The CDR3 nucleotides read TGTGCCAGCGGGCCTAGCGGGGGTACAGATACGCAGTATTTT.

This clonotype was counted at least ten times. The chain couples TRBV28 to TRBJ1-2, with TRBD1 matching over 9 bases. The CDR3 is 15 residues long. Germline CDR1 MDHEN, CDR2 SYDVKM. V shed 3 bases, J shed 4 bases, and the junction held 6 bases outside the gene matches. CDR3 region: CASSLDRGALYGYTF. The CDR3 DNA is TGTGCCAGCAGTTTGGACAGGGGAGCCCTCTATGGCTACACCTTC.

Turning to this clonotype: A read error may be the cause here, since a much bigger clone is one base away. The rearrangement uses TRBV7-8 and TRBJ2-7; the D gene is possibly TRBD2 (5 bases). Between the trimmed V and J ends, which lost 3 bases and 4 bases, there was a span of 7 bases. The CDR3 covers 12 residues. The V gene's germline CDR1 is SGHVS and CDR2 FQNEAQ. CDR3 nucleotides: TGTGCCAGCAGCTTCGGGGAGTACGAGCAGTACTTC. This codes for CASSFGEYEQYF.

In this sample, this clonotype turned up many times. The V gene is TRBV20-1, the J gene TRBJ1-1; D is possibly TRBD1 (5 bases). The CDR3 extends over 14 amino acids. V was cut by 3 bases and J by 4 bases, with 15 bases left in between. Germline assignment: CDR1 DFQATT and CDR2 SNEGSKA (reference sequence). The CDR3 is CSASRGGVGTEAFF. CDR3 DNA: TGCAGTGCTAGCCGAGGAGGGGTTGGCACTGAAGCTTTCTTT.

This clonotype showed up just a few times. The chain couples TRBV19 to TRBJ1-1; D is uncertain. V gave up 5 bases and J gave up 0 bases, with 13 bases separating them. CDR3 length: 15 residues. The germline V gene has CDR1 LNHDA and CDR2 SQIVND (reference sequence). The CDR3 is CASSPLVGVNTEAFF. Written as DNA, the CDR3 is TGTGCCAGTAGTCCTCTGGTCGGGGTGAACACTGAAGCTTTCTTT.